What follows is one TCR beta chain and its context. Its specificity is unknown. The CDR3 has 15 amino acids. J was trimmed by 4 bases and V by 4 bases; bases with no gene match: 7. Germline CDR1 is LGHNA and CDR2 is YSLEER. The entry originates in a study of graft-versus-host responses after intestinal transplantation. At the level of the study: All recipients were given anti-thymocyte globulin induction, and tacrolimus and steroids were then administered for around three years.

Data came from immunoSEQ multiplex PCR; TCRdb stores just in-frame clones and leaves some out. In the table there are tens of thousands of clones, approximately 91% of which are singletons. The genes are TRBV4-3 and TRBJ1-2; 9 bases agree with TRBD1. This receptor was identified in a human donor who was the organ donor for an intestinal transplant. The sample in question was unstimulated CD8+ T cells sorted from spleen or lymph node cells, obtained before transplant. The CDR3 reads CASSPDRGQGYGYTF. DNA of the CDR3: TGCGCCAGCAGCCCCGATCGGGGACAGGGCTATGGCTACACCTTC.